The rows below give T cell receptor beta chains drawn from one sample of a study of blood T cell repertoires in COVID-19. Data came from immunoSEQ multiplex PCR; TCRdb stores just in-frame clones and leaves some out. The sample carries about 75,000 clones, around 90% recorded once. The material sequenced was peripheral blood. The source of these receptors is a human donor in a cohort sampled during active COVID-19. The CDR3 runs from the conserved cysteine through the conserved F or W. A D gene is named only where the DNA matches it firmly. Clone size appears in some rows only: once, few, many, or a class for an expanded clone.

clone size | J gene | V gene | D gene | CDR3 DNA | CDR3 protein
- | TRBJ2-7 | TRBV4-1 | TRBD2 | TGCGCCAGCAGCCAAGAAACTAGCGGGTTCTCCTACGAGCAGTACTTC | CASSQETSGFSYEQYF
- | TRBJ2-5 | TRBV10-3 | TRBD2 | TGTGCCATCAGTGAGCGGCCGCGGGGGGAACAAGAGACCCAGTACTTC | CAISERPRGEQETQYF
- | TRBJ2-6 | TRBV11-3 | - | TGTGCCAGCAGCTCCGGGGGCTCTGGGGCCAACGTCCTGACTTTC | CASSSGGSGANVLTF
- | TRBJ2-7 | TRBV4-1 | TRBD2 | TGCGCCAGCAGCCAAGCCTTTGTGGCGGGGGGGACGCCCCACGAGCAGTACTTC | CASSQAFVAGGTPHEQYF
- | TRBJ2-4 | TRBV7-8 | TRBD1 | TGTGCCAGCAGCTTAGCAGGACAGGGGGCCACCAAAAACATTCAGTACTTC | CASSLAGQGATKNIQYF
- | TRBJ1-2 | TRBV7-2 | - | TGTGCCAGCAGCTTAGGTGGAGGGGTGCCCTATGGCTACACCTTC | CASSLGGGVPYGYTF
- | TRBJ2-1 | TRBV19 | TRBD1 | TGTGCCAGTACCCCCACCACCGGGACAGGTTTCAATGAGCAGTTCTTC | CASTPTTGTGFNEQFF
- | TRBJ2-3 | TRBV19 | - | TGTGCCAGTAGTATTGGGGCCACAGATACGCAGTATTTT | CASSIGATDTQYF
- | TRBJ1-5 | TRBV12-5 | - | TGTGCTAGCCGGCGGGAGGAAATGGGTCAGCCCCAGCATTTT | CASRREEMGQPQHF
- | TRBJ2-7 | TRBV3-1/TRBV3-2 | - | TGTGCCAGCAGCCAAGGTACTAGCACCGAGCAGTACTTC | CASSQGTSTEQYF
- | TRBJ1-3 | TRBV9 | - | TGTGCCAGCAGCGGGCCCCGACATGGAAACACCATATATTTT | CASSGPRHGNTIYF
- | TRBJ2-5 | TRBV20-1 | - | TGCAGTGCTAGGGGGGGGCATGAGCAGTACTTC | CSARGGHEQYF
- | TRBJ2-2 | TRBV19 | - | TGTGCCAGTAGTTTGCGGGACGGCACCGGGGAGCTGTTTTTT | CASSLRDGTGELFF
- | TRBJ1-5 | TRBV2 | - | TGTGCCAGCAGGGACACATCTGATCAGCCCCAGCATTTT | CASRDTSDQPQHF
- | TRBJ1-3 | TRBV7-9 | - | TGTGTTTCGCAGGGGTCTGGAAACACCATATATTTT | CVSQGSGNTIYF
- | TRBJ1-2 | TRBV19 | - | TGTGCCAGTAGCCTAGGGGTGGGGTATGGCTACACCTTC | CASSLGVGYGYTF
- | TRBJ1-1 | TRBV6-5 | - | TGTGCCAGCAGTTACCAGGGGAACACTGAAGCTTTCTTT | CASSYQGNTEAFF
- | TRBJ1-6 | TRBV10-3 | - | TGTGCCATCAGAGAACAGGGAACCCGGTCACCCCTCCACTTT | CAIREQGTRSPLHF
- | TRBJ2-2 | TRBV28 | - | TGTGCCAGCTCAAGGCCGGGAGTAGGTGTCGGGGAGCTGTTTTTT | CASSRPGVGVGELFF
- | TRBJ2-7 | TRBV3-1/TRBV3-2 | TRBD1 | TGTGCCAGCAGCCAAGTCCTCGGACAGGTGTACGAGCAGTACTTC | CASSQVLGQVYEQYF
- | TRBJ2-1 | TRBV27 | TRBD2 | TGTGCCAGCAGTTTGACTAGCGGGATTTATGAGCAGTTCTTC | CASSLTSGIYEQFF
- | TRBJ1-4 | TRBV6-5 | TRBD1 | TGTGCCAGCAGTTACTCAGACAGGGTGGGCGAAAAACTGTTTTTT | CASSYSDRVGEKLFF
once | TRBJ2-2 | TRBV7-8 | TRBD2 | TGTGCCAGCAGCCAACAGACGGGACTAGCGGGACGGGGGGAGCTGTTTTTT | CASSQQTGLAGRGELFF
- | TRBJ2-7 | TRBV9 | TRBD1 | TGTGCCAGCAGCGTATCTGGAACGGGACAGGGTTTCGGTAGGCTTTACGAGCAGTACTTC | CASSVSGTGQGFGRLYEQYF
- | TRBJ2-4 | TRBV3-1/TRBV3-2 | - | TGTGCCAGCAGCCCAAATTCAGGGGTGGTAGCCAAAAACATTCAGTACTTC | CASSPNSGVVAKNIQYF
few | TRBJ1-4 | TRBV19 | - | TGTGCCAGTAGTATAGTGGAGGCGGATGAAAAACTGTTTTTT | CASSIVEADEKLFF
- | TRBJ2-7 | TRBV19 | - | TGTGCCAGTACCCCCTCAGGGAACTCCTACGAGCAGTACTTC | CASTPSGNSYEQYF
few | TRBJ1-1 | TRBV10-3 | TRBD1 | TGTGCCATCAGTGATCCCGGGACAGAGAACACTGAAGCTTTCTTT | CAISDPGTENTEAFF
- | TRBJ2-5 | TRBV9 | TRBD1 | TGTGCCAGCAGCGTAGGAGGGACAGGTAAAGAGACCCAGTACTTC | CASSVGGTGKETQYF